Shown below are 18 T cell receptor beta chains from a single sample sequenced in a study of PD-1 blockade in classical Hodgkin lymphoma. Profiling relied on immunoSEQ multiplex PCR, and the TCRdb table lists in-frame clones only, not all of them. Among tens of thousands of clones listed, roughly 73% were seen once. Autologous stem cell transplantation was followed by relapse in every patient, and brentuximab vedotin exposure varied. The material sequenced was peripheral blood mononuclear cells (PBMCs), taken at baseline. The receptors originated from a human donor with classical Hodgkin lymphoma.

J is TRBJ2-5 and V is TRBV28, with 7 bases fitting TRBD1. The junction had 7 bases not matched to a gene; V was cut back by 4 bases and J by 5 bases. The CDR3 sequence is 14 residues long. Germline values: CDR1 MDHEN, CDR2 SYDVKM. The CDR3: CASSSDRAWETQYF. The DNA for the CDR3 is TGTGCCAGCAGTTCAGACAGGGCTTGGGAGACCCAGTACTTC.

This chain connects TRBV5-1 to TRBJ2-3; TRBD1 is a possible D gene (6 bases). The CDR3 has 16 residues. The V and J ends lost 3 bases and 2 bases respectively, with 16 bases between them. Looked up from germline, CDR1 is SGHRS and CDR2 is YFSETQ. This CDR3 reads CASSSTGRGVTDTQYF. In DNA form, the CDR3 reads TGCGCCAGCAGCTCAACAGGGAGAGGGGTCACAGATACGCAGTATTTT.

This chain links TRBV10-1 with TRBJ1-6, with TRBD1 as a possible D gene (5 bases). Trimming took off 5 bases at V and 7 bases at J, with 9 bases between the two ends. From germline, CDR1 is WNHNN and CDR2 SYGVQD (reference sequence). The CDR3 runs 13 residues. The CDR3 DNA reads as TGCGCCAGCAGTACAGGAGAAAATTCACCCCTCCACTTT. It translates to CASSTGENSPLHF.

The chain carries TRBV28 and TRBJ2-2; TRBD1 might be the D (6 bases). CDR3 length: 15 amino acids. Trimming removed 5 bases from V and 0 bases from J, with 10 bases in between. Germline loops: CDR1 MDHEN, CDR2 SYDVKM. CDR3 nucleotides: TGTGCCAGCAGTAGAGGACAGACGAACACCGGGGAGCTGTTTTTT. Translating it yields CASSRGQTNTGELFF.

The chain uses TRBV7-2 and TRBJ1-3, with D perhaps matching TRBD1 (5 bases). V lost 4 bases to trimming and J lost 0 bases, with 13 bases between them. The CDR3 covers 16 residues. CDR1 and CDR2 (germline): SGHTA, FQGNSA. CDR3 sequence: CASSWGVSSSGNTIYF. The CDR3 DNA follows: TGTGCCAGCAGCTGGGGGGTTTCCAGCTCTGGAAACACCATATATTTT.

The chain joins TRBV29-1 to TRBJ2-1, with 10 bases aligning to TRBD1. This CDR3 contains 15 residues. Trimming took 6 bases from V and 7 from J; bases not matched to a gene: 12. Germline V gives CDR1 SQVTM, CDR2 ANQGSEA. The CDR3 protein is CSVRPGTGDVNEQFF. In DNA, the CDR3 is TGCAGCGTCCGACCCGGGACAGGGGATGTAAATGAGCAGTTCTTC.

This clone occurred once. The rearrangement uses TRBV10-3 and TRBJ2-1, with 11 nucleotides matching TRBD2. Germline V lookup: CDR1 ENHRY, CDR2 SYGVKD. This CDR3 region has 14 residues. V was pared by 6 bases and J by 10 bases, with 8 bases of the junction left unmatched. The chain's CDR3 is CAIRGSGRGGEQFF. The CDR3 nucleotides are TGTGCCATCAGAGGTAGCGGGAGGGGCGGAGAGCAGTTCTTC.

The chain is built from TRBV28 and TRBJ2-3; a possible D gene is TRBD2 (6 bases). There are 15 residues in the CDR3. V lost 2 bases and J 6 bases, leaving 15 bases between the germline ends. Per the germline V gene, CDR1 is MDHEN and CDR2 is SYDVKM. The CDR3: CASSLDRESVDTQYF. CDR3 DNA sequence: TGTGCCAGCAGTTTAGACCGGGAGAGCGTGGATACGCAGTATTTT.

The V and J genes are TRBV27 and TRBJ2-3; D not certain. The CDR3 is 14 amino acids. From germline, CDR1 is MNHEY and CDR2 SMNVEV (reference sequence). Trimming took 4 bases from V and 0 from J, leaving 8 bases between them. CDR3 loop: CASSSWGSTDTQYF. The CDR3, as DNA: TGTGCCAGCAGTTCATGGGGAAGCACAGATACGCAGTATTTT.

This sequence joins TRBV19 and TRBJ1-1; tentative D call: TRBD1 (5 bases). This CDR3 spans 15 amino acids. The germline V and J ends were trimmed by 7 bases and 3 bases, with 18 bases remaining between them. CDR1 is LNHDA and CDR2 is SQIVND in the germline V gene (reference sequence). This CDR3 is CASTIRGRDYTEAFF. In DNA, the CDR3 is TGTGCCAGTACCATAAGGGGTCGAGACTACACTGAAGCTTTCTTT.

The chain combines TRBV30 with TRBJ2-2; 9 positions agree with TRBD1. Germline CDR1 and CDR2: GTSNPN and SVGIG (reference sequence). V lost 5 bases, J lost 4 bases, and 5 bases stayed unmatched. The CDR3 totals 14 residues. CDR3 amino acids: CAWEDRGVTGELFF. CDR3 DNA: TGTGCCTGGGAGGACAGGGGAGTCACCGGGGAGCTGTTTTTT. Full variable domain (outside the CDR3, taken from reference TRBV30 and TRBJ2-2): SQTIHQWPATLVQPVGSPLSLECTVEGTSNPNLYWYRQAAGRGLQLLFYSVGIGQISSEVPQNLSASRPQDRQFILSSKKLLLSDSGFYLCAWEDRGVTGELFFGEGSRLTVL.

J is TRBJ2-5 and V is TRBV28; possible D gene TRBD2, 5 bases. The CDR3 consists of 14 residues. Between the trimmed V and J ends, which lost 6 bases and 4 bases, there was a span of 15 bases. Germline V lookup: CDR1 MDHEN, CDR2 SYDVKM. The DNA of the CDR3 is TGTGCCAGCAGCCCAAGGGAGTTACGAGAGACCCAGTACTTC. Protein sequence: CASSPRELRETQYF.

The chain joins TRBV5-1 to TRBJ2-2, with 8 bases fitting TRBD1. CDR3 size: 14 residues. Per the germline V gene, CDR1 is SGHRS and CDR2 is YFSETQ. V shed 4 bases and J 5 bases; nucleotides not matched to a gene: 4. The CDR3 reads CASSPRTGTGELFF. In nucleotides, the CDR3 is TGCGCCAGCAGCCCCCGGACAGGGACCGGGGAGCTGTTTTTT.

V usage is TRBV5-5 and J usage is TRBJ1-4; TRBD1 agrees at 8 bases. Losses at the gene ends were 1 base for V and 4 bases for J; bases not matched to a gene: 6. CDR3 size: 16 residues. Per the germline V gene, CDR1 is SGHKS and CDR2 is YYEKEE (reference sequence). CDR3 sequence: CASSLIGTGFNEKLFF. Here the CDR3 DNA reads TGTGCCAGCAGCTTGATCGGGACAGGATTTAATGAAAAACTGTTTTTT.

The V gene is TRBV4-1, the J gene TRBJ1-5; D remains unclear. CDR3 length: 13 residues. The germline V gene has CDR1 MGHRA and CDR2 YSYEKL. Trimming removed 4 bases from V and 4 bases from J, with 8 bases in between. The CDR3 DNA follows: TGCGCCAGCAGCCCGCATTTTAATCAGCCCCAGCATTTT. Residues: CASSPHFNQPQHF.

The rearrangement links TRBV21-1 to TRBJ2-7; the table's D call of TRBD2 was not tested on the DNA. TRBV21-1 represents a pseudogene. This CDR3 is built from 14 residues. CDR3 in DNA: TGTGCCAGCAGCATCGAGGAGCCGCCCTACGAGCAGTACTTC. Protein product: CASSIEEPPYEQYF.

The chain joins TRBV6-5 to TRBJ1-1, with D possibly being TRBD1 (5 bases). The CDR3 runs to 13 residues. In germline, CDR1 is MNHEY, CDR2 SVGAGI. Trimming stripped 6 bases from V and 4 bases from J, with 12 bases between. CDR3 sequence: CASSPAGFTEAFF. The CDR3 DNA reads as TGTGCCAGCAGCCCGGCAGGGTTCACTGAAGCTTTCTTT.

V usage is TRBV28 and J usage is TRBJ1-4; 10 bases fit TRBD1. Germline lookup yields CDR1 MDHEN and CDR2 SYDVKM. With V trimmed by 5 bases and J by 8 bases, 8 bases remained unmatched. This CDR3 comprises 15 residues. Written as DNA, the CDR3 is TGTGCCAGCAGTCTGGGACAGGGGTTCCGAGAAAAACTGTTTTTT. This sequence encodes CASSLGQGFREKLFF. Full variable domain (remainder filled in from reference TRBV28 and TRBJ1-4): DVKVTQSSRYLVKRTGEKVFLECVQDMDHENMFWYRQDPGLGLRLIYFSYDVKMKEKGDIPEGYSVSREKKERFSLILESASTNQTSMYLCASSLGQGFREKLFFGSGTQLSVL.